Here is one TCR beta chain with its context. Which antigen it targets is not known. Base qualities were left out, and no much larger clone turns up one base away. These data are taken from a study of CD8 T cells in ankylosing spondylitis (dated 2017 in TCRdb). In terms of the full investigation: The study profiled T cell receptor beta repertoires in healthy donors and ankylosing spondylitis patients to find disease-linked TCR variants. The whole study cohort included over 85 healthy donors and 25 ankylosing spondylitis patients. Samples of peripheral blood were taken, and for ankylosing spondylitis patients, synovial fluid was collected as well.

Including cysteine and valine, the CDR3 has 13 amino acids. Here the CDR3 DNA is all that survives: 39 bases in frame from base 1. At the junction V is shortened by 3 bases and J by 4 bases, with 10 bases in between. As encoded in the germline V gene, CDR1 is KGHSH while CDR2 is LQKENI. The investigation overall reported the following: In peripheral blood, the disease-linked clones were found at relatively low frequencies and had a CD8+ phenotype. Some motif variants were previously reported in synovial fluid and blood of reactive arthritis patients, suggesting common disease-initiation mechanisms. Blood from ankylosing spondylitis patients appeared to be characterized by a TCR beta motif made up of several highly homologous amino acid variants. The disease-linked clones were reported to be significantly enriched in matched synovial fluid samples from ankylosing spondylitis patients.

Sequenced using an Illumina HiSeq 2500. TCR beta libraries were prepared by quantitative 5'-RACE with molecular barcodes. The paper's data handling went like this. A new computational method based on a probabilistic model of VDJ rearrangement was used to identify disease-linked TCR variants. TCRdb trimmed public reads at Q25 via fastp, called clones via MiXCR and kept in-frame beta chains. Rows merge per CDR3 protein into single entries with the most common DNA and genes. The V and J calls here are based on TCRdb, not the publication. In all, the sample holds about 540,000 distinct CDR3 sequences, and roughly 12% of those were seen once. Of the sample, 6.5% to 7% is held by the ten largest clones.

The sample comprised blood, either unsorted or a sorted T cell fraction (not recorded which). This TCR was recovered from a male donor with ankylosing spondylitis. The rearrangement joined TRBV18 to TRBJ2-7, with a tentative D gene TRBD1 over 6 matching bases. The CDR3: CASSPGTSYEQYV. Read as DNA, the sequence is TGTGCCAGCTCACCCGGGACATCATACGAGCAGTACGTC.